This T cell receptor beta chain was retrieved from a study of blood T cell repertoires in COVID-19. V shed 1 base, J shed 8 bases, and the junction held 10 bases outside the gene matches. The CDR3 length is 16 residues. Germline values: CDR1 LGHNA, CDR2 YSLEER. Sequenced by immunoSEQ multiplex PCR; TCRdb stores in-frame clones only, minus some. The data hold 390,000 or so clones, with 75% to 90% observed a single time. The sample comprised PBMCs or T cells enriched from blood (not recorded which). The receptor comes from a man aged 18 to 30 who had recovered from COVID-19. This chain connects TRBV4-3 to TRBJ2-4, with 8 positions matching TRBD1. CDR3 in DNA: TGCGCCAGCAGCCAAGGGGCAGGGGGCAGTATGGACATTCAGTACTTC. It yields the protein CASSQGAGGSMDIQYF.